This entry is about one T cell receptor beta chain. Clones were sequenced by immunoSEQ multiplex PCR, and TCRdb holds only the in-frame ones, with some missing. The sample contains about 250,000 clones, roughly 90% of which appear only once. V shed 8 bases and J shed 8 bases, with 15 bases lying between them. This CDR3 region has 12 residues. Germline V CDR1 and CDR2: MNHEY, SVGAGI. This entry is derived from a study of blood T cell repertoires in COVID-19. Overall study: The samples span acute and convalescent COVID-19 from the United States, Italy and Spain.

The source material was peripheral blood. This clonotype was sampled from a man aged 25-45 years with acute or convalescent COVID-19. The V and J genes are TRBV6-5 and TRBJ1-1; D not certain. The CDR3 nucleotides are TGTGCCAGCCCTGGACGGGGTGGGGAAGCTTTCTTT. Translating gives CASPGRGGEAFF.